A single T cell receptor (beta chain) is shown here with its context. The table lists this clonotype with a few counts. Its antigen is still unknown. Nothing much larger sits one base from this clone, and base qualities are not available. This sample is drawn from a study of T cells in Graves' hyperthyroidism and ophthalmopathy (dated by TCRdb to between 2018 and 2021). About the study as a whole: Peripheral blood was collected at initial diagnosis, before any treatment. A discovery cohort of around 98 patients, about 44 with Graves' ophthalmopathy and roughly 59 with stable Graves' hyperthyroidism, was used to find distinguishing TCR V-J signatures. Whether ophthalmopathy could be predicted prospectively was tested in an independent validation cohort made up of some 20 hyperthyroidism patients plus 17 patients who later progressed to ophthalmopathy. For training and testing, the 100 or so patients in the discovery cohort were randomly divided in a 7:3 ratio. The study also compared thyroid tissue and blood T-cell repertoires from roughly six Graves' hyperthyroidism patients. Following sampling, methimazole starting at 30 mg daily was given to hyperthyroidism patients, and high-dose intravenous methylprednisolone was given to ophthalmopathy patients. The paper describes TCR Vbeta CDR3 sequencing of fewer than 150 peripheral blood samples, made up of some 42 ophthalmopathy patients, approximately 73 hyperthyroidism patients and 17 progressor patients.

Ophthalmopathy patients had moderately to severely active disease, with a Clinical Activity Score of 3 or more, a NOSPECS grade of 4 or more, and a disease duration of less than 3 months. The study excluded patients with uncontrolled infections, other autoimmune diseases, pregnancy or lactation. Diagnoses were established on the basis of clinical symptoms, serum thyroxine and TRAb, thyroid ultrasound, and orbital computed tomography. PBMCs were isolated from about 9.2 ml of fresh peripheral blood by Ficoll-Paque density gradient centrifugation. Total RNA was extracted with Trizol reagent, and quality was checked on an Agilent 2100 Bioanalyzer. Study-level results and caveats: Blood samples also contained most of the expanded thyroid clonotypes (frequency above 0.001), which suggests that blood repertoires may reflect thyroid immune responses. No statistical method was used to fix the sample size in advance, and group allocation was not hidden from the investigators. In validation, the model predicted progression to ophthalmopathy with 65% to 71% sensitivity and approximately 72% specificity, a median of 6.5 months before onset. In cross-validation, a model built on a 13 V-J signature told ophthalmopathy apart from stable hyperthyroidism with 85% to 90% sensitivity and about 81% specificity, and in testing the same model reached 80%/75%.

Amplification of TCR beta CDR3 regions was carried out from RNA transcripts. The TCR CDR3 was subjected to a first round of RT-PCR using the HTBI primer set and the Qiagen OneStep RT-PCR kit. The libraries were constructed in a second round of multiplex PCR and then size-selected and purified. The libraries were sequenced on an Illumina HiSeq2000 using paired-end 100 bp reads. As for the authors' bioinformatics: SOAPnuke was used to process the raw data, with reads discarded if the reads contained adapters or uncalled bases, had a mean Phred below 15, or lacked an exact constant-primer or identifier match. COPE v1.2.5 was used to merge high-quality paired reads, and clonotypes were defined as unique nucleotide sequences. MiTCR v1.1 was used to align clonotypes to the IMGT TRBV, TRBD and TRBJ reference segments. Analysis was restricted to V-J combinations with a frequency above 0.0001, which covered 98% to 99.2% of repertoires. A TCS score was defined as the ratio of F50 (clonal expansion) to E x V (chaos), with BLOSUM62-based TCRdist applied between CDR3 peptides within each V-J. Welch's t-statistics and random forest reduced 450 to 600 V-J features to under 15, which were used in a naive Bayes classifier (R e1071). The raw public reads went through TCRdb reprocessing: fastp at Q25, MiXCR clone calling, in-frame beta chains kept. Under each unique CDR3 protein, matching rows form one entry showing the most common genes and DNA. The V and J calls shown here were made by TCRdb, not taken from the authors' results. The sample table shows 550,000 to 600,000 distinct CDR3 sequences, and approximately 15% are seen once. The leading ten clones occupy approximately 6.4% of the sample.

From cysteine to phenylalanine, the CDR3 is 19 amino acids long. This entry keeps only the CDR3 DNA: 57 bases, framed from base 1. V is cut back by 0 bases and J by 3 bases, with 14 bases in the junction unmatched. From the germline V gene (reference sequence), CDR1 is DFQATT and CDR2 is SNEGSKA. This clonotype was sampled from a young woman with Graves' ophthalmopathy. Material for sequencing was blood. Recombination joined TRBV20-1 with TRBJ2-1, and 10 junction bases match TRBD1. The CDR3 is CSARDVGQGQSLGYNEQFF. DNA sequence: TGCAGTGCTAGAGATGTGGGACAGGGGCAAAGTCTAGGCTACAATGAGCAGTTCTTC.